This TCR beta chain was captured by sequencing in a study of shared clonotypes between healthy human individuals. Every contributor of samples was a Caucasian grown-up residing in Nashville, Tennessee. Some clones are missing from TCRdb's copy, which holds only in-frame ones; the method was immunoSEQ multiplex PCR. This sample has roughly 76,000 clones, with about 61% found just once. Worth noting for this clone: Its antigen is as yet unknown.

Trimming cost V 6 bases and J 0 bases; bases outside gene matches: 5. Germline V CDR1 and CDR2: MNHNY, SVGAGI (reference sequence). CDR3 length: 14 residues. Regarding the study as a whole: Against clonotypes common to all four donors, non-shared ones had lower generation probabilities. Expectations were that clonotype sharing among donors would be affected by sequencing depth.

J is TRBJ2-7 and V is TRBV6-6; 7 bases match TRBD1. Sequencing was carried out using memory CD8+ T cells sorted from blood. Subset of the sample: CD45RO+ cells pooled with CCR7-negative TemRA cells. This clonotype originated in a man aged 25 to 40 in good health. CDR3 bases: TGTGCCAGCAGCCCAACAGGGGACTCCTACGAGCAGTACTTC. It translates to CASSPTGDSYEQYF.